This T cell receptor (beta chain) was retrieved from a study of cytomegalovirus exposure and HLA in healthy donors. Study details: The Caucasian-associated ancestry cluster contained 81% of the 300 to 400 genotyped donors. Overall study findings and caveats: Later, TCR association rates were found to vary by HLA locus, highest for DRB1 and lowest for HLA-C.

This clone has just a few counts. The antigen remains unidentified. Other DNA sequences in this sample translate to the same CDR3. The PCR used 60 Vbeta and 13 Jbeta primers. Produced via immunoSEQ multiplex PCR; TCRdb's table is partial and in-frame only. The sample yields around 120,000 clones, roughly 63% seen once. The TCR was taken from a man between 35 and 55 years old in good health and CMV-seropositive. Sequencing input: PBMCs.

DNA of the CDR3: TGTGCCAGCAGTCCGCGAAATGAGCAGTTCTTC. Its translation is CASSPRNEQFF. The gene calls are TRBV28 and TRBJ2-1; D not certain. Germline V gene lookup returns CDR1 MDHEN and CDR2 SYDVKM. V dropped 5 bases and J dropped 7 bases, with 6 bases sitting between them. The CDR3 length is 11 residues.